This T cell receptor beta chain derives from a study of T cell responses to AZD1222 COVID-19 vaccine. The study, taken as a whole, reports: White British ancestry dominated among donors, who included more females, and clonal diversity was possibly underestimated. Sampling captured repertoires only after the peak T cell response.

Libraries were prepared by immunoSEQ multiplex PCR; TCRdb keeps only in-frame clonotypes and omits some of them. This repertoire shows roughly 180,000 clones, approximately 90% found once; its top ten account for about 1.9%. On this clone itself: Its antigen is still unknown.

The CDR3 has 15 amino acids. V was cut by 0 bases and J by 4 bases, with 12 bases left in between. Looked up from germline, CDR1 is LGHNA and CDR2 is YSLEER. Sequenced material: peripheral blood, taken on day 0 of AZD1222 vaccination. The clonotype comes from an adult in good health. The rearrangement uses TRBV4-3 and TRBJ1-2, with a possible D match to TRBD1 (5 bases). CDR3: CASSQDRGNLYGYTF. CDR3 in DNA: TGCGCCAGCAGCCAAGATCGGGGGAACCTCTATGGCTACACCTTC.